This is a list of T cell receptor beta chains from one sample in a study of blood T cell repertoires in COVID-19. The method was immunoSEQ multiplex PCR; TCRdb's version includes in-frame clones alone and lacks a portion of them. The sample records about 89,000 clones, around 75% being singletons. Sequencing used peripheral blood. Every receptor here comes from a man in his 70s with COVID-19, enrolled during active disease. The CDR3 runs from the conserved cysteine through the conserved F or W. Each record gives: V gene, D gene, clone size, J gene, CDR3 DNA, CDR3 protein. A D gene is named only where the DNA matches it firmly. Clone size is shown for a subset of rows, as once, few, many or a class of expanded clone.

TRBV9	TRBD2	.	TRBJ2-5	TGTGCCAGCAGCGTAGTTAGCGGGATAATTCCATTACAAGAGACCCAGTACTTC	CASSVVSGIIPLQETQYF
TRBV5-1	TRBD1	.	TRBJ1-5	TGCGCCAGCAGCCCCGGGACAGGAAATCAGCCCCAGCATTTT	CASSPGTGNQPQHF
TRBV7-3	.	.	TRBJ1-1	TGTGCCAGCAGCTTACAGGGGAACACTGAAGCTTTCTTT	CASSLQGNTEAFF
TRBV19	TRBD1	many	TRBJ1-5	TGTGCCAGTAGAGTTAGATACCGGGACAGGGGGTATCAGCCCCAGCATTTT	CASRVRYRDRGYQPQHF
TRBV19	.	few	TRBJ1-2	TGTGCCAGTAGTTCCGACAGATATGGCTACACCTTC	CASSSDRYGYTF
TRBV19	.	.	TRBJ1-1	TGTGCCAGTAGAAAAACAGCGAACACTGAAGCTTTCTTT	CASRKTANTEAFF
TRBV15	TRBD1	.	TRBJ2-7	TGTGCCACCAGCAGAGCCGAGACAGGGGACCACGAGCAGTACTTC	CATSRAETGDHEQYF
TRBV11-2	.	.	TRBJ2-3	TGTGCCAGCAGCGCGCCTGGGACTCGCACAGATACGCAGTATTTT	CASSAPGTRTDTQYF
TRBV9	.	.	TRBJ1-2	TGTGCCAGCAGCGTAGCTGGGGGGTATGGCTACACCTTC	CASSVAGGYGYTF
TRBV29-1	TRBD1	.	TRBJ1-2	TGCAGCGTTCAGAGGACAGGGGGCCCTAGACCGCGCTACACCTTC	CSVQRTGGPRPRYTF
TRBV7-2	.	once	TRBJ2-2	TGTGCCAGCAGTTTGCAGGGAACCGGGGAGCTGTTTTTT	CASSLQGTGELFF
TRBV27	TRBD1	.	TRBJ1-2	TGTGCCAGCAGAGGACAGGGGGCGGGTGGCTACACCTTC	CASRGQGAGGYTF
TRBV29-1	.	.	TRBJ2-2	TGCAGCGTGGCAGTGACCGGGGAGCTGTTTTTT	CSVAVTGELFF
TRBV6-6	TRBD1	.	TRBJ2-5	TGTGCCAGCAGTCTACACGGACAGGGGGCCCAAGAGACCCAGTACTTC	CASSLHGQGAQETQYF
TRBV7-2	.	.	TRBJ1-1	TGTGCCAGCAGCTTCCGCGGACAGTTGATGAACACTGAAGCTTTCTTT	CASSFRGQLMNTEAFF
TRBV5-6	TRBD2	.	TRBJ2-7	TGTGCCAGCAGCTGGGGCGGGGGTAGCTCCTACGAGCAGTACTTC	CASSWGGGSSYEQYF
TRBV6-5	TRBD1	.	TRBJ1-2	TGTGCCAGCAGTTCTAGACAGGGCTATGGCTACACCTTC	CASSSRQGYGYTF
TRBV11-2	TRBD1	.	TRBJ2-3	TGTGCCAGCAGCTTGCGGACAGGGTATAGCACAGATACGCAGTATTTT	CASSLRTGYSTDTQYF
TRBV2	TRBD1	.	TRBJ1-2	TGTGCCAGCAGAAAGACAGGGGAAGACTATGGCTACACCTTC	CASRKTGEDYGYTF
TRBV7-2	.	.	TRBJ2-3	TGTGCCAGTAGCTTAGTAAGTGTCGGGGACACCTCAGATACGCAGTATTTT	CASSLVSVGDTSDTQYF
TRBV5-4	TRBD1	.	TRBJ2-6	TGTGCCAGCAGCCATGCCGGACAGGGGGCGCTTTCTGGGGCCAACGTCCTGACTTTC	CASSHAGQGALSGANVLTF
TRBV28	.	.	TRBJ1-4	TGTGCCAGCAGCCGTGGAGGGACCGAAAAACTGTTTTTT	CASSRGGTEKLFF
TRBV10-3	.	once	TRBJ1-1	TGTGCCAACCGACAGGAAGAGAACACTGAAGCTTTCTTT	CANRQEENTEAFF
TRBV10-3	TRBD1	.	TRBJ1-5	TGTGCCATAACAGGGGATAGCAATCAGCCCCAGCATTTT	CAITGDSNQPQHF
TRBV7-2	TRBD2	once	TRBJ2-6	TGTGCCAGCAGAGAACTAGCGGGAGTCTCGGGGGCCAACGTCCTGACTTTC	CASRELAGVSGANVLTF
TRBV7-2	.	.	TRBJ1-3	TGTGCCAGCAGCTTACTGTCCGCCAGGGTGGGAAACACCATATATTTT	CASSLLSARVGNTIYF
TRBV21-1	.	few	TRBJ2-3	TGTGCCAGCAGCCCCTCCCAGGATTCAAGCACAGATACGCAGTATTTT	CASSPSQDSSTDTQYF
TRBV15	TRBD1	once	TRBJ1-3	TGTGCCACCAGCAGACCGGGACAGGGCTCTGGAAACACCATATATTTT	CATSRPGQGSGNTIYF
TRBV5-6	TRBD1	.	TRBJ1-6	TGTGCCAGCACCACTCGAGGGACAGGGGGTTCACCCCTCCACTTT	CASTTRGTGGSPLHF
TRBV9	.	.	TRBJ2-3	TGTGCCAGCAGCGCCGTTGGGTCGGGGAGCACAGATACGCAGTATTTT	CASSAVGSGSTDTQYF
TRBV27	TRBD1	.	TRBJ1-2	TGTGCCAGCAGTTTATCCCCTTACAGGGGAGGCGGGCGTGGCTACACCTTC	CASSLSPYRGGGRGYTF
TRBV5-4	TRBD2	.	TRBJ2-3	TGTGCCAGCAGCTCGGGACTAGCGGGAGAATCGCAGTATTTT	CASSSGLAGESQYF
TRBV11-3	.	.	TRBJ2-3	TGTGCCAGCAGCGAGGGCCCTAGCGTCATGTGGGGCACAGATACGCAGTATTTT	CASSEGPSVMWGTDTQYF
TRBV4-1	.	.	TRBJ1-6	TGCGCCAGCAGCCAAGATCGGGGGGCGGAAAATTCACCCCTCCACTTT	CASSQDRGAENSPLHF
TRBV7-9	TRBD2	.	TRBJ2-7	TGTGCCAGCAGCCATACGGGGGGGAGCTCCTACGAGCAGTACTTC	CASSHTGGSSYEQYF
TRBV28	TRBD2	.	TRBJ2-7	TGTGCCAGCAGTCTCCTCGGGACTAGCGGGGCCTACGAGCAGTACTTC	CASSLLGTSGAYEQYF
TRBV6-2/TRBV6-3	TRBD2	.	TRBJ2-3	TGTGCCAGCATCCCCATGCGGGGGGATACGCAGTATTTT	CASIPMRGDTQYF
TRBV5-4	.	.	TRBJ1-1	TGTGCCAGCAGCCCAAAATCCCGGGACACTGAAGCTTTCTTT	CASSPKSRDTEAFF
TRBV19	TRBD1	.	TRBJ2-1	TGTGCCAGTAGTTTACTGACAGGGAGCTCCTACAATGAGCAGTTCTTC	CASSLLTGSSYNEQFF
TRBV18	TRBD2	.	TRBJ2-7	TGTGCCAGCTCACGGGCTAGCGGGAGCTACGAGCAGTACTTC	CASSRASGSYEQYF
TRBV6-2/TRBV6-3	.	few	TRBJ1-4	TGTGCCAGCAGTTCGGGACTCCCGGAAGAAAAACTGTTTTTT	CASSSGLPEEKLFF
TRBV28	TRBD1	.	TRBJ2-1	TGTGCCAGCAGCTGGACAGGGGGTGGTGAGCAGTTCTTC	CASSWTGGGEQFF
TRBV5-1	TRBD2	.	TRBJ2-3	TGCGCCAGCAGCCCGGCTGGGGGGGCAGATACGCAGTATTTT	CASSPAGGADTQYF
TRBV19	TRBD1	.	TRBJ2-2	TGTGCCAGTAGTCTATCCGGGACAGGACTTATATCGAACACCGGGGAGCTGTTTTTT	CASSLSGTGLISNTGELFF
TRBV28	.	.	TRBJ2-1	TGTGCCAGCAACCAGGGTTGGGATGAGCAGTTCTTC	CASNQGWDEQFF
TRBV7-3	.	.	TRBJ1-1	TGTGCCAGCAGCTTATATCCAGGGAAAACTGAAGCTTTCTTT	CASSLYPGKTEAFF
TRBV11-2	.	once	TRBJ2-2	TGTGCCAGCAGCTTAGAGTGGACAGCGAACACCGGGGAGCTGTTTTTT	CASSLEWTANTGELFF
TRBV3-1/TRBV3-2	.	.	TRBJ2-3	TGTGCCAGCAGACACGCAGATACGCAGTATTTT	CASRHADTQYF
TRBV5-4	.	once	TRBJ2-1	TGTGCCAGCACCCCCTCTACCAACTACAATGAGCAGTTCTTC	CASTPSTNYNEQFF